The 7 T cell receptor beta chains presented below share a single source sample, sequenced in a study of cytomegalovirus exposure and HLA in healthy donors. The data were produced by immunoSEQ multiplex PCR, yet TCRdb's version contains in-frame clones alone and is incomplete. Of fewer than 70,000 clones detected, roughly 96% appear once; the ten largest clones hold around 0.9%. Source material: PBMCs. The receptors come from a man between 18 and 35 years old in good health and CMV-seronegative.

The CDR3, as DNA: TGTGCCAGCAGCGAAAAGGACAGCTTGAACACTGAAGCTTTCTTT. Its translation is CASSEKDSLNTEAFF. The V gene is TRBV9, the J gene TRBJ1-1; tentatively, D is TRBD1 (6 bases). Germline CDR1 is SGDLS and CDR2 is YYNGEE. Trimming removed 3 bases from V and 0 bases from J, with 12 bases in between. The CDR3 length is 15 residues.

The count of this clone is one. The gene calls are TRBV27 and TRBJ2-7; TRBD2 aligns across 15 bases. Germline V gene sequence: CDR1 MNHEY, CDR2 SMNVEV (reference sequence). The CDR3 extends over 19 amino acids. The V gene end was trimmed by 6 bases and the J gene end by 0 bases; junction bases not matched to a gene: 12. The CDR3 sequence is CASRPRPGLAGGFSYEQYF. DNA for the CDR3: TGTGCCAGCAGACCTAGACCGGGACTAGCGGGAGGTTTCTCCTACGAGCAGTACTTC.

The J gene is TRBJ2-7, the V gene TRBV11-2, with D perhaps matching TRBD2 (5 bases). Deletions cut 1 base from V and 2 bases from J, with 9 bases between. Germline V gives CDR1 SGHAT, CDR2 FQNNGV. CDR3 length: 14 amino acids. The DNA for the CDR3 is TGTGCCAGCAGCTTAGCCGGGATCGCCTACGAGCAGTACTTC. Translation gives CASSLAGIAYEQYF.

This clone was detected only once. This chain connects TRBV4-3 to TRBJ2-1; D remains unclear. The length of the CDR3 is 15 residues. Trimming removed 0 bases at V and 4 bases at J, with 10 bases between. Germline V gene data show CDR1 as LGHNA and CDR2 as YSLEER. CDR3 in DNA: TGCGCCAGCAGCCAAGATGTCCTCCTGTACAATGAGCAGTTCTTC. It codes for CASSQDVLLYNEQFF.

The chain is built from TRBV2 and TRBJ1-2, with a tentative D call TRBD1 (5 bases). This CDR3 contains 13 residues. Germline V lookup: CDR1 SNHLY, CDR2 FYNNEI. Trimming took off 11 bases at V and 7 bases at J, with 20 bases between the two ends. CDR3 bases: TGTGCCGGGCGGGGGGTCGCCTCTGTTGGCTACACCTTC. Encoded protein: CAGRGVASVGYTF.

This chain joins TRBV18 and TRBJ2-5, with 7 positions matching TRBD2. CDR1 is KGHSH and CDR2 is LQKENI in the germline V gene. J lost 5 bases, V lost 2 bases, and 5 bases had no gene match. The CDR3 runs to 14 residues. CDR3 coding DNA: TGTGCCAGCTCACCATTCGGGGGGACCGAGACCCAGTACTTC. Translated, it gives CASSPFGGTETQYF.

The J gene is TRBJ2-1, the V gene TRBV6-1; tentative D call: TRBD2 (6 bases). The CDR3 is made up of 14 amino acids. The germline V gene encodes CDR1 MNHNS and CDR2 SASEGT. Trimming took 8 bases from V and 6 from J, leaving 17 bases between them. CDR3 protein: CASGFKTAGNEQFF. In DNA form, the CDR3 reads TGTGCCAGCGGGTTCAAAACAGCGGGCAATGAGCAGTTCTTC.